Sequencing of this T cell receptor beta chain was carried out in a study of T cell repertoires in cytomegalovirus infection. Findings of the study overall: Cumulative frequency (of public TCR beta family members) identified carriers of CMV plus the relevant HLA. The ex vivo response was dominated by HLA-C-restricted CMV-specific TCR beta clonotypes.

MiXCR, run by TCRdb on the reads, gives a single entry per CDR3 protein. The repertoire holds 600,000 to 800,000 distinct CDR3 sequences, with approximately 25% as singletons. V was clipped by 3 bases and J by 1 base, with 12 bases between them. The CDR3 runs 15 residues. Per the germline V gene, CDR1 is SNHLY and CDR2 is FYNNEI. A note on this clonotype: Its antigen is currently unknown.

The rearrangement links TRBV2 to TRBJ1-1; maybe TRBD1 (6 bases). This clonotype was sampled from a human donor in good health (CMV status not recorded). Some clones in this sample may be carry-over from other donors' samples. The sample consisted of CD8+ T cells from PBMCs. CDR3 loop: CASSEIQGANTEAFF. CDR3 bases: TGTGCCAGCAGTGAGATACAGGGCGCGAACACTGAAGCTTTCTTT.